Below are 31 T cell receptor beta chains sequenced from a single sample in a study of T cells in Graves' hyperthyroidism and ophthalmopathy. The investigators amplified TCR beta CDR3 regions from RNA transcripts. Initially, a first-round RT-PCR of the TCR CDR3 employed the HTBI primer set. TCRdb reanalysed the multiplex PCR reads using MiXCR and keeps one entry per CDR3 protein. Among about 250,000 distinct CDR3 sequences listed, 24% were seen once. The sequenced sample was blood. The receptors here all came from a woman aged 40 to 50 with Graves' ophthalmopathy.

This clonotype was seen at least ten times. J is TRBJ2-7 and V is TRBV6-2 or TRBV6-3; D is unclear. Germline V gene data show CDR1 as MNHEY and CDR2 as SVGEGT. CDR3 size: 16 residues. The ends were cut back, 0 bases at V and 3 bases at J, with 15 bases in the middle. The CDR3 protein is CASSYSESGVHYEQYF. CDR3 bases: TGTGCCAGCAGTTACTCCGAATCAGGAGTCCACTACGAGCAGTACTTC.

This clonotype was detected many times. The chain couples TRBV11-1 to TRBJ1-5; D ambiguous. Trimming took 0 bases from V and 6 from J, leaving 18 bases between them. CDR1 SGHAT and CDR2 FQDESV come from the germline V gene (reference sequence). The length of the CDR3 is 17 residues. The CDR3, as DNA: TGTGCCAGCAGCTTAGCGCGGGAGGGTGTGAAGGTTCAGCCCCAGCATTTT. It yields the protein CASSLAREGVKVQPQHF.

This clonotype was picked up many times. The chain has TRBV5-1 and TRBJ2-7; 12 nucleotides match TRBD2. J lost 5 bases, V lost 4 bases, and 16 bases had no gene match. The CDR3 totals 18 residues. The germline gives CDR1 SGHRS, CDR2 YFSETQ. The CDR3 is CASSIGEARWTSGNEQYF. The CDR3 nucleotides are TGCGCCAGCAGCATTGGGGAAGCACGATGGACTAGCGGGAACGAGCAGTACTTC.

This clonotype was seen many times. This chain uses TRBV19 with TRBJ1-6; D gene unclear. The germline V gene encodes CDR1 LNHDA and CDR2 SQIVND (reference sequence). Trimming took 4 bases from V and 0 from J, leaving 10 bases between them. The CDR3 spans 16 residues. In DNA form, the CDR3 reads TGTGCCAGTAGTAGGACGGAGAGCTCCTATAATTCACCCCTCCACTTT. It specifies CASSRTESSYNSPLHF.

Many counts were recorded for this clonotype. J is TRBJ2-7 and V is TRBV5-1; 7 positions match TRBD2. J was trimmed by 7 bases and V by 3 bases; bases with no gene match: 13. The CDR3 length is 15 residues. The germline V gene has CDR1 SGHRS and CDR2 YFSETQ. The CDR3 is CASSWGGVSPREQYF. In DNA, the CDR3 is TGCGCCAGCAGCTGGGGGGGGGTCAGCCCCCGGGAGCAGTACTTC.

This clonotype came up many times. Here the CDR3 reads CASSLVGGGTGELFF. For the CDR3, the DNA is TGTGCCAGCAGCTTAGTAGGGGGCGGCACCGGGGAGCTGTTTTTT. V is TRBV11-2 and J is TRBJ2-2; TRBD1 matches at 7 bases. Germline CDR1 SGHAT, CDR2 FQNNGV. Trimming removed 1 base from V and 4 bases from J; junction bases left unmatched: 3. The CDR3 covers 15 residues.

This clonotype was seen a single time. The chain couples TRBV20-1 to TRBJ1-2; a weak D match, TRBD1 (6 bases). Germline CDR1 is DFQATT and CDR2 is SNEGSKA (reference sequence). The CDR3 runs to 13 residues. The V and J ends lost 6 bases and 8 bases respectively, with 19 bases between them. The chain's CDR3 is CSARTDNFSGYTF. CDR3 DNA sequence: TGCAGTGCAAGGACAGACAATTTTAGCGGCTACACCTTC.

The chain carries TRBV12-3 or TRBV12-4 and TRBJ1-1; TRBD1 is a possible D gene (5 bases). The V end was cut by 4 bases, the J end by 4 bases, with 10 bases between. The CDR3 consists of 13 residues. The DNA of the CDR3 is TGTGCCAGCAGTTGGAGCAGGGTCACTGAAGCTTTCTTT. It encodes CASSWSRVTEAFF.

This clonotype was picked up many times. This chain uses TRBV20-1 with TRBJ1-5; tentative D call: TRBD1 (5 bases). Germline V CDR1 and CDR2: DFQATT, SNEGSKA (reference sequence). The CDR3 sequence is 13 residues long. Trimming took off 4 bases at V and 7 bases at J, with 14 bases between the two ends. This chain's CDR3 is CSATGVWGQPQHF. The DNA of the CDR3 is TGCAGTGCTACGGGCGTTTGGGGGCAGCCCCAGCATTTT.

This clonotype was seen repeatedly, ten times or more. The V call is TRBV11-2, the J call TRBJ2-7; 11 nucleotides align to TRBD2. The CDR3 covers 15 residues. Germline V gene sequence: CDR1 SGHAT, CDR2 FQNNGV. V shed 2 bases and J 3 bases; nucleotides not matched to a gene: 3. CDR3 bases: TGTGCCAGCAGCTTAAATCTAGCGGGAGGCTACGAGCAGTACTTC. It yields the protein CASSLNLAGGYEQYF.

The count of this clonotype is one. The rearrangement links TRBV28 to TRBJ1-5, with 7 bases matching TRBD1. Germline V gives CDR1 MDHEN, CDR2 SYDVKM. This CDR3 has 14 amino acids. The trim removed 6 bases at V and 14 bases at J, leaving 16 bases unmatched. This CDR3 reads CASRGTVSSQPEHF. The CDR3 nucleotides read TGTGCCAGCAGGGGGACAGTTTCCTCTCAGCCAGAGCATTTT.

The chain couples TRBV10-3 to TRBJ1-1, with D perhaps matching TRBD1 (5 bases). This CDR3 is built from 13 residues. Germline CDR1 reads ENHRY; CDR2 reads SYGVKD. V shed 4 bases and J shed 2 bases, with 8 bases lying between them. CDR3 amino acids: CAISVGPNTEAFF. For the CDR3, the DNA is TGTGCCATCAGTGTGGGGCCCAACACTGAAGCTTTCTTT.

The sample holds many counts of this clonotype. This chain connects TRBV10-3 to TRBJ2-5; D is undetermined. V was trimmed by 1 base and J by 2 bases, leaving 11 bases between them. Germline CDR1 is ENHRY and CDR2 is SYGVKD. This CDR3 has 15 residues. The CDR3 DNA reads as TGTGCCATCAGTGAGTTGAATACCCGTCAAGAGACCCAGTACTTC. It specifies CAISELNTRQETQYF.

In this sample, this clonotype turned up many times. The rearrangement joins TRBV27 to TRBJ1-6; TRBD1 might be the D (6 bases). CDR3 size: 15 residues. Germline V gives CDR1 MNHEY, CDR2 SMNVEV (reference sequence). Between the trimmed V and J ends, which lost 8 bases and 10 bases, there was a span of 21 bases. CDR3 region: CASGLSGTRDSPLHF. CDR3 sequence (DNA): TGTGCCAGCGGACTCTCCGGGACACGGGACTCACCCCTCCACTTT.

This clonotype was detected a few times. CDR3 nucleotide sequence: TGTGCCAGCAGCTTATCCTCCGGGTATAACTATGGCTACACCTTC. Its translation is CASSLSSGYNYGYTF. The chain couples TRBV7-2 to TRBJ1-2, with D hard to call. The germline V gene encodes CDR1 SGHTA and CDR2 FQGNSA. CDR3 length: 15 amino acids. Between the trimmed V and J ends, which lost 2 bases and 1 base, there was a span of 11 bases.

This clonotype has at least ten counts. This chain connects TRBV7-2 to TRBJ2-2, with D hard to call. Between the trimmed V and J ends, which lost 1 base and 3 bases, there was a span of 6 bases. CDR1 and CDR2 from the germline V gene are SGHTA and FQGNSA. This CDR3 contains 14 residues. CDR3 in amino acids: CASSLGLYTGELFF. CDR3 coding DNA: TGTGCCAGCAGCTTAGGACTTTACACCGGGGAGCTGTTTTTT.

This clonotype appeared many times. The chain uses TRBV19 and TRBJ1-5, with TRBD1 matching 7 bases. The CDR3 length is 13 residues. The V gene end was trimmed by 8 bases and the J gene end by 5 bases; junction bases not matched to a gene: 6. Germline lookup yields CDR1 LNHDA and CDR2 SQIVND (reference sequence). The CDR3 DNA reads TGTGCCAGTCGAGACAGGGATGATCAGCCCCAGCATTTT. Protein: CASRDRDDQPQHF.

This clonotype was counted many times. The V call is TRBV28, the J call TRBJ1-2; D gene unclear. The CDR3 loop spans 9 amino acids. CDR1 is MDHEN and CDR2 is SYDVKM in the germline V gene. The CDR3 coding sequence is TGTGCTTGTGGTGATGGCTACACCTTC. Translation: CACGDGYTF.

The table lists this clonotype with many counts. In nucleotides, the CDR3 is TGTGCCAGCAGGACGGGACAGGGTAGACAGCCCCAGCATTTT. It is translated as CASRTGQGRQPQHF. The chain uses TRBV28 and TRBJ1-5, with 9 bases fitting TRBD1. The CDR3 runs 14 residues. From germline, CDR1 is MDHEN and CDR2 SYDVKM. The J segment lost 7 bases and the V segment lost 6 bases, leaving 7 bases of the junction unmatched.

This sequence joins TRBV28 and TRBJ2-5, with TRBD1 matching over 9 bases. The germline gives CDR1 MDHEN, CDR2 SYDVKM. This CDR3 contains 17 residues. The junction had 12 bases not matched to a gene; V was cut back by 2 bases and J by 5 bases. Here the CDR3 reads CASSLGTGTGSGETQYF. The CDR3 DNA follows: TGTGCCAGCAGTTTAGGAACGGGGACAGGGTCTGGGGAGACCCAGTACTTC.

This clonotype came up many times. The chain recombines TRBV30 with TRBJ2-6, with D possibly being TRBD1 (5 bases). The germline V gene encodes CDR1 GTSNPN and CDR2 SVGIG (reference sequence). The CDR3 length is 15 residues. The V gene lost 5 bases and the J gene lost 2 bases, with 13 bases spanning the gap. The CDR3 DNA reads as TGTGCCTGGGGGCAGGGCTCGGCTGGGGCCAACGTCCTGACTTTC. It encodes CAWGQGSAGANVLTF. The full variable domain, rest sourced from reference TRBV30 and TRBJ2-6, is SQTIHQWPATLVQPVGSPLSLECTVEGTSNPNLYWYRQAAGRGLQLLFYSVGIGQISSEVPQNLSASRPQDRQFILSSKKLLLSDSGFYLCAWGQGSAGANVLTFGAGSRLTVL.

This clonotype was observed many times. The chain uses TRBV11-1 and TRBJ2-6, with D maybe TRBD1 (6 bases). This CDR3 contains 17 residues. Germline CDR1 SGHAT, CDR2 FQDESV (reference sequence). Trimming took off 5 bases at V and 4 bases at J, with 18 bases between the two ends. CDR3: CASSPTGTLGGANVLTF. The CDR3 DNA reads as TGTGCCAGCAGCCCAACCGGGACATTGGGGGGGGCCAACGTCCTGACTTTC.

This CDR3 reads CASSLSRLAGLYEQYF. In nucleotides, the CDR3 is TGTGCCAGCAGTTTATCCCGACTAGCGGGACTCTACGAGCAGTACTTC. The V gene is TRBV12-3 or TRBV12-4, the J gene TRBJ2-7; 11 bases line up with TRBD2. The CDR3 loop spans 16 amino acids. The trim removed 2 bases at V and 3 bases at J, leaving 6 bases unmatched.

This clonotype came up many times. The chain recombines TRBV27 with TRBJ1-1; D unresolved. The CDR3 length is 14 residues. Germline V gives CDR1 MNHEY, CDR2 SMNVEV (reference sequence). V was pared by 5 bases and J by 5 bases, with 15 bases between. Here the CDR3 DNA reads TGTGCCAGCAGTGAGACTCGACGAAGGACTGAAGCTTTCTTT. Its protein is CASSETRRRTEAFF.

This clonotype appeared many times. The J gene is TRBJ2-6, the V gene TRBV6-2 or TRBV6-3, with TRBD2 as a possible D gene (6 bases). The ends were cut back, 6 bases at V and 8 bases at J, with 23 bases in the middle. This CDR3 is 17 amino acids long. Per germline, CDR1 MNHEY and CDR2 SVGEGT. The CDR3 is CASSPTAGGRHSNVLTF. The CDR3 DNA follows: TGTGCCAGCAGCCCAACGGCAGGAGGGCGGCACTCCAACGTCCTGACTTTC.

The rearrangement uses TRBV10-3 and TRBJ2-7; TRBD2 aligns across 10 bases. After removal of 6 bases from V and 6 bases from J, the junction contained 5 bases not matched to a gene. This CDR3 comprises 13 residues. Per germline, CDR1 ENHRY and CDR2 SYGVKD. The CDR3 loop reads CAISASGSPEQYF. In DNA, the CDR3 is TGTGCCATCAGCGCTAGCGGGAGCCCCGAGCAGTACTTC.

The chain uses TRBV6-1 and TRBJ2-2, with 7 bases fitting TRBD1. The V gene end was trimmed by 6 bases and the J gene end by 11 bases; junction bases not matched to a gene: 12. This CDR3 has 14 amino acids. Germline-derived CDR1 and CDR2 are MNHNS and SASEGT. CDR3 sequence: CASRTSGQRIELFF. The CDR3 DNA is TGTGCCAGCAGAACATCGGGACAGCGGATTGAGCTGTTTTTT.

This clonotype has a count of ten or more. The CDR3 DNA follows: TGTGCCAGCAGTTCATTATTGGGGGCTTTCTACGAGCAGTACTTC. The encoded protein is CASSSLLGAFYEQYF. The chain joins TRBV28 to TRBJ2-7, with a possible D match to TRBD1 (6 bases). Germline lookup yields CDR1 MDHEN and CDR2 SYDVKM. The ends were cut back, 4 bases at V and 3 bases at J, with 16 bases in the middle. This CDR3 has 15 amino acids.

This clonotype was found many times. The gene calls are TRBV20-1 and TRBJ2-7; 11 bases match TRBD2. Germline trimming cut 6 bases from V and 2 bases from J; bases unmatched to any gene: 3. CDR1 and CDR2 from the germline V gene are DFQATT and SNEGSKA (reference sequence). This CDR3 is 13 amino acids long. As DNA, the CDR3 is TGCAGTGCGCCGGGACTAGCGGCCTACGAGCAGTACTTC. Translated, it gives CSAPGLAAYEQYF.

This clonotype occurred many times. The chain combines TRBV7-8 with TRBJ2-7, with a tentative D call TRBD2 (7 bases). V lost 5 bases and J lost 5, with 16 bases in between. The CDR3 has 14 residues. CDR1 is SGHVS, CDR2 FQNEAQ, per germline. The CDR3 DNA reads as TGTGCCAGCAGCCGGAGGGGGGGATTCCACGAGCAGTACTTC. As protein: CASSRRGGFHEQYF.

The chain couples TRBV6-4 to TRBJ1-5, with D maybe TRBD1 (6 bases). Between the trimmed V and J ends, which lost 1 base and 7 bases, there was a span of 11 bases. The germline V gene has CDR1 MRHNA and CDR2 SNTAGT. The CDR3 covers 14 residues. The CDR3 reads CASSDWGAEQPQHF. The CDR3 DNA is TGTGCCAGCAGTGACTGGGGGGCAGAACAGCCCCAGCATTTT.